A selection of T cell receptor beta chains follows, all from one sample in a study of sequential checkpoint blockade in melanoma. Clones were sequenced by immunoSEQ multiplex PCR, and TCRdb holds only the in-frame ones, with some missing. The repertoire includes 25,000 to 30,000 clones, about 83% of them detected once, and around a sixth sits in the top ten. Material: CD8+ T cells sorted from blood (inferred from file names), obtained from a patient given nivolumab and ipilimumab in sequence. All receptors come from a human donor with melanoma. Each CDR3 is given with its conserved first and last residue. Fields, in order: CDR3 protein, CDR3 DNA, clone size, J gene, D gene, V gene. D genes are given only for firm matches. Clone size, where shown, is once, few, many, or a class for clones that have expanded.

cdr3_aa: CASSSGAGGYTF
cdr3_nt: TGTGCCAGCAGCTCAGGGGCCGGTGGCTACACCTTC
clone_size: few
j_call: TRBJ1-2
d_call: NA
v_call: TRBV7-9

cdr3_aa: CASSLGLALTYEQYF
cdr3_nt: TGCGCCAGCAGCTTGGGACTAGCGTTAACCTACGAGCAGTACTTC
clone_size: once
j_call: TRBJ2-7
d_call: TRBD2
v_call: TRBV5-1

cdr3_aa: CASKGQGADYYGYTF
cdr3_nt: TGTGCCAGCAAAGGACAGGGGGCGGACTACTATGGCTACACCTTC
clone_size: NA
j_call: TRBJ1-2
d_call: TRBD1
v_call: TRBV6-5

cdr3_aa: CASSQDLGTGAGPQHF
cdr3_nt: TGTGCCAGCAGCCAAGATTTGGGGACAGGAGCAGGGCCCCAGCATTTT
clone_size: NA
j_call: TRBJ1-5
d_call: TRBD1
v_call: TRBV4-2

cdr3_aa: CVSSVEGQINQPQHF
cdr3_nt: TGTGTCAGCAGCGTAGAGGGACAGATCAATCAGCCCCAGCATTTT
clone_size: NA
j_call: TRBJ1-5
d_call: TRBD1
v_call: TRBV9

cdr3_aa: CASSIVTGDGYTF
cdr3_nt: TGTGCCAGTAGTATAGTAACAGGGGATGGCTACACCTTC
clone_size: NA
j_call: TRBJ1-2
d_call: TRBD1
v_call: TRBV19

cdr3_aa: CASGLTPPQPFAKNIQYF
cdr3_nt: TGTGCTAGTGGTTTAACCCCCCCACAACCTTTCGCCAAAAACATTCAGTACTTC
clone_size: NA
j_call: TRBJ2-4
d_call: NA
v_call: TRBV12-5

cdr3_aa: CASSWEDGNQPQHF
cdr3_nt: TGTGCCAGCAGCTGGGAGGACGGCAATCAGCCCCAGCATTTT
clone_size: NA
j_call: TRBJ1-5
d_call: NA
v_call: TRBV7-9

cdr3_aa: CASSSLAFEQYF
cdr3_nt: TGTGCCAGCAGTTCGTTAGCGTTTGAGCAGTACTTC
clone_size: NA
j_call: TRBJ2-7
d_call: NA
v_call: TRBV6-1

cdr3_aa: CASSLLGGYGYTF
cdr3_nt: TGTGCCAGCAGTTTATTGGGGGGCTATGGCTACACCTTC
clone_size: NA
j_call: TRBJ1-2
d_call: NA
v_call: TRBV27

cdr3_aa: CASSSTGVGYTF
cdr3_nt: TGTGCCAGCAGCTCAACAGGGGTTGGCTACACCTTC
clone_size: NA
j_call: TRBJ1-2
d_call: TRBD1
v_call: TRBV7-9

cdr3_aa: CASSIVDSTEAFF
cdr3_nt: TGTGCCAGTAGTATAGTTGACTCCACTGAAGCTTTCTTT
clone_size: few
j_call: TRBJ1-1
d_call: NA
v_call: TRBV19

cdr3_aa: CSALDSYEQYF
cdr3_nt: TGCAGCGCCTTAGACAGCTACGAGCAGTACTTC
clone_size: NA
j_call: TRBJ2-7
d_call: NA
v_call: TRBV29-1